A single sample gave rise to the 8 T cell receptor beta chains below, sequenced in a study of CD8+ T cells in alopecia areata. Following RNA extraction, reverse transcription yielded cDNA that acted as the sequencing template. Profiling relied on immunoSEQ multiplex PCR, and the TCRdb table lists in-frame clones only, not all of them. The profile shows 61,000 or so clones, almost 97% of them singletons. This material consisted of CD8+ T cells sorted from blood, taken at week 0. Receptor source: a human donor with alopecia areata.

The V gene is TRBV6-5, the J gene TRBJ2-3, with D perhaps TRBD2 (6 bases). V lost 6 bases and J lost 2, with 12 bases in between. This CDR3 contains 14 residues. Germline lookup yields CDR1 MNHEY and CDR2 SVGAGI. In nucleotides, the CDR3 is TGTGCCAGCAGCACGGGACTCTTCACAGATACGCAGTATTTT. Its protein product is CASSTGLFTDTQYF.

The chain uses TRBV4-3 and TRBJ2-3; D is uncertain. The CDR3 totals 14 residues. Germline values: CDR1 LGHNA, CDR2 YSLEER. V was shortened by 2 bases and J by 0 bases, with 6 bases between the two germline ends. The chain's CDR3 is CASSQFHSTDTQYF. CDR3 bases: TGCGCCAGCAGCCAATTTCACAGCACAGATACGCAGTATTTT.

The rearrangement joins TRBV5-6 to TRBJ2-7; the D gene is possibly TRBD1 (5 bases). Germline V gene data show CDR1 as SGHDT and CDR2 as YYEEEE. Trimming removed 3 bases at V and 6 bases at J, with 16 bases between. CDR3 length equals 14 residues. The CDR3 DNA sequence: TGTGCCAGCAGCTACTTCTGGGGTCAGGGCGAGCAGTACTTC. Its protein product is CASSYFWGQGEQYF.

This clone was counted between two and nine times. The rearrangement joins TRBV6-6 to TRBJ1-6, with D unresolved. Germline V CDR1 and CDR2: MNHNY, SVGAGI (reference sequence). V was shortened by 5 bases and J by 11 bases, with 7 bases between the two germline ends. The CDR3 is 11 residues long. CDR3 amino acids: CASSNRAPLHF. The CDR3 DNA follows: TGTGCCAGCAGTAACCGGGCACCCCTCCACTTT.

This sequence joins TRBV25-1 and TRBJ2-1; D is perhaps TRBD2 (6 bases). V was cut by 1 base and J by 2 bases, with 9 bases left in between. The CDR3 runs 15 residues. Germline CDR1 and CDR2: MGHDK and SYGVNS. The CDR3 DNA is TGTGCCAGCAGTGAATGGAGGGAAACCTACAATGAGCAGTTCTTC. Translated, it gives CASSEWRETYNEQFF.

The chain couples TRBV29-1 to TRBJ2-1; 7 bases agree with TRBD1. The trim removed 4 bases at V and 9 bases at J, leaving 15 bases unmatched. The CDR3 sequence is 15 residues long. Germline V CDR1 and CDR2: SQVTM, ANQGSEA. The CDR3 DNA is TGCAGCGTTGGTTCTCCGGGACAGCGTATCGGTGAGCAGTTCTTC. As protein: CSVGSPGQRIGEQFF.

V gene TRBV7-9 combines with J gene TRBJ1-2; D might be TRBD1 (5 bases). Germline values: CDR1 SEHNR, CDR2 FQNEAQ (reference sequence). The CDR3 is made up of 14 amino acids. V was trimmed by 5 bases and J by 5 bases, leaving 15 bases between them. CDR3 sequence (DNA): TGTGCCAGCAGCGGGGCAGGGAGCTTTTATGGCTACACCTTC. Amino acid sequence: CASSGAGSFYGYTF. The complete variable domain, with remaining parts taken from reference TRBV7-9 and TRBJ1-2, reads DTGVSQNPRHKITKRGQNVTFRCDPISEHNRLYWYRQTLGQGPEFLTYFQNEAQLEKSRLLSDRFSAERPKGSFSTLEIQRTEQGDSAMYLCASSGAGSFYGYTFGSGTRLTVV.

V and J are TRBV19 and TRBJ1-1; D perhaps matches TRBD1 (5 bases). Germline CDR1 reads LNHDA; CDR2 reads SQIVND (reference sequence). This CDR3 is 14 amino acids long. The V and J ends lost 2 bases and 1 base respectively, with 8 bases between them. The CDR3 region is CASSILGENTEAFF. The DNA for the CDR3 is TGTGCCAGTAGTATATTGGGGGAGAACACTGAAGCTTTCTTT.